This entry lists 26 T cell receptor beta chains sequenced from one sample in a study of OX40 agonist ivuxolimab in advanced cancers. Assay: immunoSEQ multiplex PCR; the TCRdb copy retains only in-frame clones and omits some. The repertoire holds 80,000 to 95,000 clones, roughly nine tenths seen once, with 1.4% to 1.5% in the top ten. The sample here was CD4+ or CD8+ T cells sorted from blood, taken in a trial of the OX40 agonist ivuxolimab. The origin of the receptors is an adult with an advanced solid tumor such as melanoma, head and neck, liver or kidney cancer.

The chain has TRBV2 and TRBJ1-1, with 8 nucleotides matching TRBD1. Germline lookup yields CDR1 SNHLY and CDR2 FYNNEI. V was clipped by 6 bases and J by 4 bases; unmatched bases: 7. The CDR3 spans 14 residues. CDR3 loop: CASSLRQGPTEAFF. The CDR3 coding sequence is TGTGCCAGCAGCCTTAGACAGGGGCCCACTGAAGCTTTCTTT.

The rearrangement uses TRBV19 and TRBJ2-2; 10 bases are a match to TRBD2. The V gene end was trimmed by 6 bases and the J gene end by 4 bases; junction bases not matched to a gene: 8. The CDR3 runs 16 residues. Per the germline V gene, CDR1 is LNHDA and CDR2 is SQIVND (reference sequence). The CDR3 DNA follows: TGTGCCAGTAGCGCTGCGAGCGGGAGGGTCACCGGGGAGCTGTTTTTT. It is translated as CASSAASGRVTGELFF.

V and J are TRBV9 and TRBJ1-2, with 9 bases fitting TRBD1. Trimming removed 0 bases from V and 0 bases from J; junction bases left unmatched: 6. This CDR3 is built from 17 residues. Germline loops: CDR1 SGDLS, CDR2 YYNGEE. CDR3 loop: CASSVDGQGITNYGYTF. The CDR3 nucleotides are TGTGCCAGCAGCGTAGACGGACAGGGGATTACTAACTATGGCTACACCTTC.

V is TRBV10-1 and J is TRBJ2-5; TRBD2 matches 11 bases. This CDR3 spans 14 amino acids. Trimming took 4 bases from V and 5 from J; bases not matched to a gene: 3. Per the germline V gene, CDR1 is WNHNN and CDR2 is SYGVQD (reference sequence). In nucleotides, the CDR3 is TGCGCCAGCAGTGGGCTAGCGGGAGGCGAGACCCAGTACTTC. This translates into CASSGLAGGETQYF.

The V and J genes are TRBV7-3 and TRBJ2-1; D not resolved. V shed 2 bases and J shed 4 bases, with 9 bases lying between them. The germline V gene encodes CDR1 SGHTA and CDR2 FQGTGA. The CDR3 has 14 residues. For the CDR3, the DNA is TGTGCCAGCAGCTTAGCCCGAGTTTACAATGAGCAGTTCTTC. Translating it yields CASSLARVYNEQFF.

This clone came up a few times. V is TRBV7-2 and J is TRBJ1-3; 8 nucleotides agree with TRBD1. Germline V gives CDR1 SGHTA, CDR2 FQGNSA. The length of the CDR3 is 17 residues. The V segment lost 2 bases and the J segment 4 bases; nucleotides outside the gene matches: 10. The CDR3, as DNA: TGTGCCAGCAGCTTAATCCCAGGGGGCGCATTAGGAAACACCATATATTTT. As protein: CASSLIPGGALGNTIYF.

The rearrangement joins TRBV5-5 to TRBJ2-3; 11 bases match TRBD2. From germline, CDR1 is SGHKS and CDR2 YYEKEE (reference sequence). J was trimmed by 1 base and V by 2 bases; bases with no gene match: 3. The CDR3 runs to 16 residues. The CDR3 bases are TGTGCCAGCAGCTTACCGGGACTAGCGGGCACAGATACGCAGTATTTT. Translating it yields CASSLPGLAGTDTQYF.

CDR3 in amino acids: CATSRGFGTGELFF. The CDR3, as DNA: TGTGCCACCAGCAGAGGATTTGGGACCGGGGAGCTGTTTTTT. The genes are TRBV15 and TRBJ2-2; the D is unclear. With 1 base removed from V and 5 bases from J, the gap between germline ends came to 8 bases. This CDR3 contains 14 residues. Germline lookup yields CDR1 LNHNV and CDR2 YYDKDF (reference sequence).

For this clone: In the same sample, other DNA sequences code for this CDR3. This rearrangement joins TRBV7-2 to TRBJ1-5, with D tentatively TRBD1 (6 bases). The CDR3 sequence is 13 residues long. Germline V gene data show CDR1 as SGHTA and CDR2 as FQGNSA. V shed 3 bases and J shed 5 bases, with 8 bases lying between them. CDR3 in DNA: TGTGCCAGCAGCTTTAAGGGGGATCAGCCCCAGCATTTT. Its protein is CASSFKGDQPQHF. Based on the CDR3 plus reference TRBV7-2 and TRBJ1-5, the full variable domain is GAGVSQSPSNKVTEKGKDVELRCDPISGHTALYWYRQSLGQGLEFLIYFQGNSAPDKSGLPSDRFSAERTGGSVSTLTIQRTQQEDSAVYLCASSFKGDQPQHFGDGTRLSIL.

V and J are TRBV19 and TRBJ2-4; possibly TRBD1 for D (6 bases). Germline lookup yields CDR1 LNHDA and CDR2 SQIVND (reference sequence). Trimming shortened V by 3 bases and J by 6 bases, and 12 bases separated the two germline ends. CDR3 length equals 14 residues. CDR3 in amino acids: CASSISQGRNIQYF. DNA for the CDR3: TGTGCCAGTAGTATTTCCCAGGGGAGAAACATTCAGTACTTC.

The chain carries TRBV29-1 and TRBJ2-3; 16 bases line up with TRBD2. The CDR3 is 18 residues long. Germline CDR1 reads SQVTM; CDR2 reads ANQGSEA. The ends lost 6 bases at V and 4 bases at J; junction bases unmatched: 13. The CDR3 loop is CSVAPPPGLAGGSDTQYF. CDR3 coding DNA: TGCAGCGTCGCCCCCCCTCCGGGACTAGCGGGGGGGTCAGATACGCAGTATTTT.

The chain recombines TRBV10-1 with TRBJ2-3; 7 bases align to TRBD1. The CDR3 totals 13 residues. Germline CDR1 reads WNHNN; CDR2 reads SYGVQD (reference sequence). V lost 6 bases, J lost 1 base, and 1 base stayed unmatched. In nucleotides, the CDR3 is TGCGCCAGCAGCGGACAGGGCACAGATACGCAGTATTTT. Translating gives CASSGQGTDTQYF.

This chain links TRBV27 with TRBJ2-7; perhaps TRBD2 as D (6 bases). The V and J ends lost 7 bases and 2 bases respectively, with 18 bases between them. The germline V gene has CDR1 MNHEY and CDR2 SMNVEV (reference sequence). This CDR3 region has 15 residues. CDR3: CASKPATPGAYEQYF. For the CDR3, the DNA is TGTGCCAGCAAACCCGCGACTCCGGGGGCCTACGAGCAGTACTTC.

This chain links TRBV6-1 with TRBJ2-2; tentatively, D is TRBD2 (6 bases). The length of the CDR3 is 14 residues. V gave up 4 bases and J gave up 5 bases, with 11 bases separating them. CDR1 and CDR2 (germline): MNHNS, SASEGT. The DNA for the CDR3 is TGTGCCAGCAGTGGCGGAGGGGCAACCGGGGAGCTGTTTTTT. As protein: CASSGGGATGELFF.

The chain has TRBV6-6 and TRBJ2-2, with D unresolved. Looked up from germline, CDR1 is MNHNY and CDR2 is SVGAGI (reference sequence). The V end was cut by 5 bases, the J end by 0 bases, with 7 bases between. The CDR3 length is 14 residues. CDR3 loop: CASSTTSNTGELFF. The CDR3, as DNA: TGTGCCAGCAGTACCACTTCGAACACCGGGGAGCTGTTTTTT.

The chain carries TRBV9 and TRBJ1-4; 8 nucleotides line up with TRBD1. Per germline, CDR1 SGDLS and CDR2 YYNGEE. There are 15 residues in the CDR3. The V segment lost 3 bases and the J segment 8 bases; nucleotides outside the gene matches: 9. The CDR3 bases are TGTGCCAGCAGCGCTGCCGGACAGGGAATAGAAAAACTGTTTTTT. Translating gives CASSAAGQGIEKLFF.

This sequence joins TRBV28 and TRBJ1-2; D gene ambiguous. Per germline, CDR1 MDHEN and CDR2 SYDVKM. CDR3 length equals 13 residues. The V and J ends lost 3 bases and 2 bases respectively, with 7 bases between them. In DNA form, the CDR3 reads TGTGCCAGCAGTTTGGCTCCGAACTATGGCTACACCTTC. It translates to CASSLAPNYGYTF.

The chain employs TRBV11-2 and TRBJ1-1, with D possibly TRBD1 on 6 matching bases. V lost 5 bases, J lost 10 bases, and 14 bases lay in between. CDR3 size: 12 residues. From germline, CDR1 is SGHAT and CDR2 FQNNGV. The CDR3 sequence is CASSGYRDLAFF. CDR3 sequence (DNA): TGTGCCAGCAGCGGGTACAGGGATCTAGCTTTCTTT. Supplemented by reference TRBV11-2 and TRBJ1-1, the full variable domain reads EAGVAQSPRYKIIEKRQSVAFWCNPISGHATLYWYQQILGQGPKLLIQFQNNGVVDDSQLPKDRFSAERLKGVDSTLKIQPAKLEDSAVYLCASSGYRDLAFFGQGTRLTVV.

The rearrangement links TRBV18 to TRBJ1-6; TRBD1 matches 12 bases. This CDR3 has 16 residues. With 3 bases clipped from V and 10 bases from J, the junction kept 7 bases outside the gene matches. Germline lookup yields CDR1 KGHSH and CDR2 LQKENI. The CDR3 nucleotides read TGTGCCAGCTCACCGAGGGGACAGGGGGCGAGCTCACCCCTCCACTTT. This encodes CASSPRGQGASSPLHF.

J is TRBJ2-7 and V is TRBV11-1; 13 positions match TRBD2. Trimming cost V 3 bases and J 3 bases; bases outside gene matches: 2. CDR1 and CDR2 from the germline V gene are SGHAT and FQDESV (reference sequence). The CDR3 is 15 residues long. As DNA, the CDR3 is TGTGCCAGCAGCTTTGGGACTAGCGGGGACTACGAGCAGTACTTC. This gives the protein CASSFGTSGDYEQYF.

This chain joins TRBV30 and TRBJ2-7, with unresolved D. V shed 2 bases and J shed 0 bases, with 2 bases lying between them. Germline V CDR1 and CDR2: GTSNPN, SVGIG (reference sequence). The CDR3 has 11 amino acids. The CDR3 reads CAWSLSYEQYF. The CDR3 nucleotides are TGTGCCTGGAGTCTCTCCTACGAGCAGTACTTC.

This chain uses TRBV19 with TRBJ1-1, with D maybe TRBD1 (5 bases). CDR3 length: 16 residues. Germline V lookup: CDR1 LNHDA, CDR2 SQIVND (reference sequence). Trimming took off 10 bases at V and 6 bases at J, with 27 bases between the two ends. The CDR3 nucleotides are TGTGCCACTACCCGCCAGGGCGGACTCCAGCTTGCTGAAGCTTTCTTT. Translation gives CATTRQGGLQLAEAFF.

V gene TRBV11-2 combines with J gene TRBJ2-5; 9 bases align to TRBD2. The CDR3 is 15 residues long. Germline CDR1 is SGHAT and CDR2 is FQNNGV. The ends lost 0 bases at V and 5 bases at J; junction bases unmatched: 4. CDR3 in amino acids: CASSLDGSGGETQYF. The CDR3 DNA reads TGTGCCAGCAGCTTAGATGGCAGCGGGGGGGAGACCCAGTACTTC.

The V call is TRBV18, the J call TRBJ1-5; D gene unclear. Deletions cut 5 bases from V and 0 bases from J, with 11 bases between. Germline CDR1 is KGHSH and CDR2 is LQKENI. This CDR3 comprises 15 residues. The CDR3, as DNA: TGTGCCAGCTCATCTGAAAGCTCTAGCAATCAGCCCCAGCATTTT. Translation gives CASSSESSSNQPQHF.

This clone has just one count. This chain uses TRBV6-6 with TRBJ2-7; TRBD1 or TRBD2 may be the D gene (5 bases each). The CDR3 is 12 amino acids. Trimming took 0 bases from V and 6 from J, leaving 6 bases between them. CDR1 and CDR2 from the germline V gene are MNHNY and SVGAGI (reference sequence). CDR3 loop: CASSYSRGEQYF. CDR3 sequence (DNA): TGTGCCAGCAGTTACTCGAGGGGCGAGCAGTACTTC.

The chain has TRBV7-6 and TRBJ1-6; TRBD1 aligns across 7 bases. Germline CDR1 reads SGHVS; CDR2 reads FNYEAQ. The J segment lost 4 bases and the V segment lost 5 bases, leaving 5 bases of the junction unmatched. The CDR3 spans 15 residues. DNA for the CDR3: TGTGCCAGCAGCCGCCGGGACAGATATAATTCACCCCTCCACTTT. It codes for CASSRRDRYNSPLHF.